Below are 16 T cell receptor beta chains sequenced from a single sample in a study of PD-L1 blockade in urothelial cancer. Specified time point: peripheral blood 6 weeks after treatment start. TCRdb keeps only in-frame clones here, not all; method: immunoSEQ multiplex PCR. The sample carries under 150,000 clones, about 89% recorded once. The material was PBMCs, obtained around atezolizumab (anti-PD-L1) treatment. The source is a man in his sixties with urothelial cancer.

The chain recombines TRBV6-1 with TRBJ1-5, with D possibly matching TRBD1 (6 bases). Germline CDR1 reads MNHNS; CDR2 reads SASEGT. Trimming removed 5 bases at V and 3 bases at J, with 11 bases between. CDR3 length: 14 residues. CDR3 nucleotides: TGTGCCAGCAGTCGCAACAGGGACAATCAGCCCCAGCATTTT. This gives the protein CASSRNRDNQPQHF.

The chain combines TRBV11-2 with TRBJ1-4; 7 bases match TRBD1. Germline V gene lookup returns CDR1 SGHAT and CDR2 FQNNGV. The V segment lost 5 bases and the J segment 0 bases; nucleotides outside the gene matches: 6. The CDR3 sequence is 16 residues long. The CDR3 region has the DNA TGTGCCAGCAGCATTGGACAGGCAACAACTAATGAAAAACTGTTTTTT. This encodes CASSIGQATTNEKLFF.

This chain joins TRBV5-4 and TRBJ1-3; D is perhaps TRBD1 (6 bases). This CDR3 contains 15 residues. CDR1 is SGHNT and CDR2 is YYREEE in the germline V gene (reference sequence). V lost 1 base and J 3 bases, leaving 11 bases between the germline ends. The chain's CDR3 is CASSLRGGGGNTIYF. CDR3 nucleotides: TGTGCCAGCAGCTTGCGGGGAGGGGGTGGAAACACCATATATTTT.

The CDR3 sequence: CASSRGSGSSDTQYF. Here the CDR3 DNA reads TGTGCCAGCAGCCGGGGTAGCGGGAGTTCGGATACGCAGTATTTT. The chain links TRBV6-4 to TRBJ2-3; 9 bases map to TRBD2. Germline trimming cut 6 bases from V and 6 bases from J; bases unmatched to any gene: 10. Germline V gene data show CDR1 as MRHNA and CDR2 as SNTAGT. CDR3 size: 15 residues.

V is TRBV7-2 and J is TRBJ2-5; 9 bases are shared with TRBD2. This CDR3 is built from 16 residues. J was trimmed by 5 bases and V by 3 bases; bases with no gene match: 10. Per germline, CDR1 SGHTA and CDR2 FQGNSA. CDR3 sequence: CASSFGAGGLGETQYF. CDR3 nucleotides: TGTGCCAGCAGCTTTGGGGCGGGGGGGCTTGGTGAGACCCAGTACTTC.

The chain is built from TRBV9 and TRBJ1-3, with D unresolved. Trimming took off 0 bases at V and 2 bases at J, with 9 bases between the two ends. This CDR3 is 15 amino acids long. CDR1 and CDR2 from the germline V gene are SGDLS and YYNGEE. The DNA of the CDR3 is TGTGCCAGCAGCGTAGGAGACTCCCCTGGAAACACCATATATTTT. As protein: CASSVGDSPGNTIYF. The full variable domain, rest sourced from reference TRBV9 and TRBJ1-3, is DSGVTQTPKHLITATGQRVTLRCSPRSGDLSVYWYQQSLDQGLQFLIQYYNGEERAKGNILERFSAQQFPDLHSELNLSSLELGDSALYFCASSVGDSPGNTIYFGEGSWLTVV.

The chain has TRBV2 and TRBJ2-5; D is uncertain. V lost 2 bases, J lost 3 bases, and 10 bases lay in between. CDR1 SNHLY and CDR2 FYNNEI come from the germline V gene. This CDR3 is built from 14 residues. CDR3 protein: CASSEWLVKETQYF. CDR3 DNA sequence: TGTGCCAGCAGTGAATGGCTCGTCAAAGAGACCCAGTACTTC.

The chain recombines TRBV5-4 with TRBJ1-2; 11 bases line up with TRBD1. The germline V gene encodes CDR1 SGHNT and CDR2 YYREEE (reference sequence). Trimming at V came to 4 bases and at J to 0 bases, leaving 5 bases not matched to a gene. The CDR3 length is 16 residues. CDR3 region: CASSRDRGMANYGYTF. DNA of the CDR3: TGTGCCAGCAGCCGGGACAGGGGGATGGCTAACTATGGCTACACCTTC.

J is TRBJ1-4 and V is TRBV19; tentative D call: TRBD1 (5 bases). Between the trimmed V and J ends, which lost 5 bases and 2 bases, there was a span of 12 bases. The CDR3 is 15 residues long. The germline V gene encodes CDR1 LNHDA and CDR2 SQIVND (reference sequence). CDR3 bases: TGTGCCAGTAGTCCCAGGGTGGTTACTAATGAAAAACTGTTTTTT. Translating it yields CASSPRVVTNEKLFF. Using reference TRBV19 and TRBJ1-4 for the parts outside the CDR3, the full variable domain is DGGITQSPKYLFRKEGQNVTLSCEQNLNHDAMYWYRQDPGQGLRLIYYSQIVNDFQKGDIAEGYSVSREKKESFPLTVTSAQKNPTAFYLCASSPRVVTNEKLFFGSGTQLSVL.

This clone has a single count. The chain uses TRBV9 and TRBJ2-7; possibly TRBD1 for D (6 bases). The germline V gene has CDR1 SGDLS and CDR2 YYNGEE. The CDR3 is 13 residues long. V was pared by 8 bases and J by 0 bases, with 12 bases between. CDR3 nucleotide sequence: TGTGCCAGTGGGACGGACAGCTCCTACGAGCAGTACTTC. Protein: CASGTDSSYEQYF.

The rearrangement links TRBV27 to TRBJ2-1; D possibly corresponds to TRBD1 (6 bases). In germline, CDR1 is MNHEY, CDR2 SMNVEV (reference sequence). V shed 2 bases and J shed 4 bases, with 9 bases lying between them. The CDR3 is made up of 14 amino acids. The CDR3 DNA sequence: TGTGCCAGCAGTTTAAACAGGGTTTACAATGAGCAGTTCTTC. Translation gives CASSLNRVYNEQFF.

This chain links TRBV4-2 with TRBJ1-2, with D perhaps TRBD1 (5 bases). CDR3 size: 16 residues. V was cut by 1 base and J by 2 bases, with 14 bases left in between. Germline CDR1 reads LGHNA; CDR2 reads YNFKEQ. DNA of the CDR3: TGTGCCAGCAGCCAAGGAGGCGTATCAGGGAACTATGGCTACACCTTC. Translating gives CASSQGGVSGNYGYTF.

The chain recombines TRBV2 with TRBJ1-6; 11 bases map to TRBD1. The CDR3 runs to 15 residues. Per the germline V gene, CDR1 is SNHLY and CDR2 is FYNNEI. Trimming removed 7 bases from V and 6 bases from J; junction bases left unmatched: 5. CDR3 in amino acids: CASTEGTGGNSPLHF. The CDR3 DNA sequence: TGTGCCAGCACTGAGGGGACAGGGGGTAATTCACCCCTCCACTTT.

The chain carries TRBV29-1 and TRBJ1-1; D may be TRBD1 (5 bases). Germline lookup yields CDR1 SQVTM and CDR2 ANQGSEA. V lost 3 bases and J 0 bases, leaving 8 bases between the germline ends. CDR3 length: 13 amino acids. CDR3 residues: CSVETAMNTEAFF. CDR3 coding DNA: TGCAGCGTTGAGACAGCGATGAACACTGAAGCTTTCTTT.

The chain combines TRBV19 with TRBJ2-5; D is perhaps TRBD2 (5 bases). Per the germline V gene, CDR1 is LNHDA and CDR2 is SQIVND (reference sequence). This CDR3 comprises 15 residues. V was cut by 0 bases and J by 5 bases, with 13 bases left in between. CDR3 protein: CASSIELGQRETQYF. The DNA for the CDR3 is TGTGCCAGTAGTATAGAACTAGGGCAGAGGGAGACCCAGTACTTC. Full variable domain (remainder filled in from reference TRBV19 and TRBJ2-5): DGGITQSPKYLFRKEGQNVTLSCEQNLNHDAMYWYRQDPGQGLRLIYYSQIVNDFQKGDIAEGYSVSREKKESFPLTVTSAQKNPTAFYLCASSIELGQRETQYFGPGTRLLVL.

V is TRBV5-1 and J is TRBJ1-4; 10 bases line up with TRBD1. The junction had 4 bases not matched to a gene; V was cut back by 0 bases and J by 5 bases. Germline V lookup: CDR1 SGHRS, CDR2 YFSETQ. The CDR3 extends over 16 amino acids. Here the CDR3 reads CASSLGDRGRNEKLFF. The CDR3, as DNA: TGCGCCAGCAGCTTGGGCGACAGGGGGCGCAATGAAAAACTGTTTTTT.